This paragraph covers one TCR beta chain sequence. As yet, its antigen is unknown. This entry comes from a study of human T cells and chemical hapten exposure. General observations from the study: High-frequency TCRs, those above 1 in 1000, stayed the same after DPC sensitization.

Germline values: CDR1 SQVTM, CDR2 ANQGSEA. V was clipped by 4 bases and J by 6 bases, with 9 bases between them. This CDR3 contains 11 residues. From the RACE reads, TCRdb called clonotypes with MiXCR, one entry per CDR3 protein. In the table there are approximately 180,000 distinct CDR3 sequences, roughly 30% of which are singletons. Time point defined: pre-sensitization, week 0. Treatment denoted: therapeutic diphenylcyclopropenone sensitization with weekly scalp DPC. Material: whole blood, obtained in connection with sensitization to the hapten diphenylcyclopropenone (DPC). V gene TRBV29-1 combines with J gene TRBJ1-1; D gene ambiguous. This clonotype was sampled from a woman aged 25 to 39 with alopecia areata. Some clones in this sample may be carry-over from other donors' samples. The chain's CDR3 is CSVVVGPEAFF. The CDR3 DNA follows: TGCAGCGTTGTTGTGGGTCCTGAAGCTTTCTTT.